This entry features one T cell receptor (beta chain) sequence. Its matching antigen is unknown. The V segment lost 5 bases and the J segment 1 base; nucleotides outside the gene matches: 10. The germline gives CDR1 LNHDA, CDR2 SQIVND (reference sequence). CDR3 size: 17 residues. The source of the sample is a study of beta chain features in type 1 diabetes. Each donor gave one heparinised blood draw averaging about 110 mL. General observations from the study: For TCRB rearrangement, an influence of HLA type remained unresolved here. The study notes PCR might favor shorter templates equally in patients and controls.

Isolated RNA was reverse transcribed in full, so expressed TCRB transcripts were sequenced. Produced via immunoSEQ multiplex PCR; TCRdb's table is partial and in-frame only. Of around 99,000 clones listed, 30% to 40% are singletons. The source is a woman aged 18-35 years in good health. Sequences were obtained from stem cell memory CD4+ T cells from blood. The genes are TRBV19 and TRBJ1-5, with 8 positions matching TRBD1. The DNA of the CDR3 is TGTGCCAGTAGTCAAGTGACAGGGGCTTGGAGCAATCAGCCCCAGCATTTT. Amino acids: CASSQVTGAWSNQPQHF. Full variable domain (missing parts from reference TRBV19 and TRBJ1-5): DGGITQSPKYLFRKEGQNVTLSCEQNLNHDAMYWYRQDPGQGLRLIYYSQIVNDFQKGDIAEGYSVSREKKESFPLTVTSAQKNPTAFYLCASSQVTGAWSNQPQHFGDGTRLSIL.